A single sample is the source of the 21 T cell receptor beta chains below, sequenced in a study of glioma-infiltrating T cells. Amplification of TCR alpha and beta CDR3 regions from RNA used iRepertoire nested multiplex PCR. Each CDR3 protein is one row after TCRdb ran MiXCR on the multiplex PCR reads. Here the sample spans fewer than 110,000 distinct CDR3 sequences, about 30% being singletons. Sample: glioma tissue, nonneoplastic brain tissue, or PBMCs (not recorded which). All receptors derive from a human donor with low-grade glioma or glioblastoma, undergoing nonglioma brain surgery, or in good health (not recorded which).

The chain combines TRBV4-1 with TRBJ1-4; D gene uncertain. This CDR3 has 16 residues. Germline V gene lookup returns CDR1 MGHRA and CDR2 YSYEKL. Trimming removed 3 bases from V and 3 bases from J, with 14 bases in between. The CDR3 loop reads CASSHGNGVSNEKLFF. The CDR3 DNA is TGCGCCAGCAGCCATGGCAATGGGGTATCTAATGAAAAACTGTTTTTT.

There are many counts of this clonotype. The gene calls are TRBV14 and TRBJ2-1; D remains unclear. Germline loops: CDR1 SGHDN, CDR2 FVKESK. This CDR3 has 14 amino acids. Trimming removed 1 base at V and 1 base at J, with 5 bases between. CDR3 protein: CASSQGDSYNEQFF. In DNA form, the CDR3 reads TGTGCCAGCAGCCAAGGGGATTCCTACAATGAGCAGTTCTTC.

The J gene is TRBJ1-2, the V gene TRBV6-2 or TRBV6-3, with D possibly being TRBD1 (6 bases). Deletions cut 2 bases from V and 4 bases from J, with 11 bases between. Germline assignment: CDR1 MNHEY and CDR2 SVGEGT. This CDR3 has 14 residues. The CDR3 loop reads CASSYGGASYGYTF. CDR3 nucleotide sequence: TGTGCCAGCAGTTACGGGGGGGCAAGCTATGGCTACACCTTC.

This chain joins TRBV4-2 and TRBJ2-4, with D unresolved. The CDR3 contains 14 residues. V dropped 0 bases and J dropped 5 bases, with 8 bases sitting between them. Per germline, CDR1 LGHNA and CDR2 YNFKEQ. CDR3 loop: CASSQDQEENIQYF. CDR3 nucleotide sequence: TGTGCCAGCAGCCAAGATCAAGAAGAAAACATTCAGTACTTC.

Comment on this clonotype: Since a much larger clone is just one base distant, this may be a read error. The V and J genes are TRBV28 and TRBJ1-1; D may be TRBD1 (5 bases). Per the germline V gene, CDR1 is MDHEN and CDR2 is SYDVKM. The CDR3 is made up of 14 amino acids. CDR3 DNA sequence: TGTGCCAGCATAAGTCAGGGACGGAACACTGAAGATTTCTTT. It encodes CASISQGRNTEDFF. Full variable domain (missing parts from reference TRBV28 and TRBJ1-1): DVKVTQSSRYLVKRTGEKVFLECVQDMDHENMFWYRQDPGLGLRLIYFSYDVKMKEKGDIPEGYSVSREKKERFSLILESASTNQTSMYLCASISQGRNTEDFFGQGTRLTVV.

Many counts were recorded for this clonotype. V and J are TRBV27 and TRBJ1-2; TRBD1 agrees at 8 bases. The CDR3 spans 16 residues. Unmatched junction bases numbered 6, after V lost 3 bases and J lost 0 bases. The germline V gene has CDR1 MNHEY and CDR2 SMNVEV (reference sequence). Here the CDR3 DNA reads TGTGCCAGCAGTTTGACAGGGGCCTCCACTAACTATGGCTACACCTTC. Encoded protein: CASSLTGASTNYGYTF.

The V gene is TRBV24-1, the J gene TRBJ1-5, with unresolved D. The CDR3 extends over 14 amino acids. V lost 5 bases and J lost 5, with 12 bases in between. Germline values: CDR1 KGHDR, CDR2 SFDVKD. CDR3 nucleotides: TGTGCCACCAGTGCAATGAGCTCCCATCAGCCCCAGCATTTT. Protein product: CATSAMSSHQPQHF.

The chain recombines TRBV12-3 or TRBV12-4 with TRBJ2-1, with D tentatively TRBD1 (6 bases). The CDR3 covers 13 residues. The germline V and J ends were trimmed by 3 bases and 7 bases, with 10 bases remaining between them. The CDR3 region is CASSLGAENEQFF. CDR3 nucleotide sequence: TGTGCCAGCAGTTTGGGGGCCGAAAATGAGCAGTTCTTC.

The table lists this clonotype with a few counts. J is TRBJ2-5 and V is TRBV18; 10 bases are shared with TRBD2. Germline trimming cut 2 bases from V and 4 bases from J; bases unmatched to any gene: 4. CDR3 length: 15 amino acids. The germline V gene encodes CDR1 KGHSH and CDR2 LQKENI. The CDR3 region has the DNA TGTGCCAGCTCACCAAAGCTAGCGGGGGTAGAGACCCAGTACTTC. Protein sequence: CASSPKLAGVETQYF.

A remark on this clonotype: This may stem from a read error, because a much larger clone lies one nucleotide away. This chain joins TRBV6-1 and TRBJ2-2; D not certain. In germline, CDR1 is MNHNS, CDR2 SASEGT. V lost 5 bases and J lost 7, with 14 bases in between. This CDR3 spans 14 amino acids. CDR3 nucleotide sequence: TGTGCCAGCAGTCCGCGAGGAATCCACGGGGAGCTGTTTTTT. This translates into CASSPRGIHGELFF.

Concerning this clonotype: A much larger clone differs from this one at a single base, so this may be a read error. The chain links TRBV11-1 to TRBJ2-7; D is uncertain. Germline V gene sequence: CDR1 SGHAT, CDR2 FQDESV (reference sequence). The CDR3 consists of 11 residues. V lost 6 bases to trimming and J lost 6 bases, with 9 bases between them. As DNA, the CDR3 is TGTGCCAGCAGATTGGACCTCGAGCAGTACTTC. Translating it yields CASRLDLEQYF.

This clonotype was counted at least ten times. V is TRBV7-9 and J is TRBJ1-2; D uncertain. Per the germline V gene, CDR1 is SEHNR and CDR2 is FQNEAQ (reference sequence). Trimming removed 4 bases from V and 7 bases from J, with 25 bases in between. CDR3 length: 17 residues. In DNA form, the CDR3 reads TGTGCCAGCAGCTCCCGGACGGCAGGCCTTTCTAGAAGTGGCTACACCTTC. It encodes CASSSRTAGLSRSGYTF.

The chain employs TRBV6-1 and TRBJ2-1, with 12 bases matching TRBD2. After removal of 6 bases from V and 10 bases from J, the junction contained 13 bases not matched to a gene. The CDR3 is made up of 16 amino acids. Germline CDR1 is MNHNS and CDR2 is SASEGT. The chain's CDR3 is CASRTGTSGLMREQFF. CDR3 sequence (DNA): TGTGCCAGCAGAACCGGGACTAGCGGGCTTATGAGGGAGCAGTTCTTC.

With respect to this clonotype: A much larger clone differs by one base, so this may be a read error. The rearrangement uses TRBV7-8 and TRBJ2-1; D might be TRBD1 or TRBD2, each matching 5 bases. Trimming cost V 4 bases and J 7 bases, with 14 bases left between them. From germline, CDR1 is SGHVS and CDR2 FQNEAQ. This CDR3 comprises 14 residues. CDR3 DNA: TGTGCCAGCAGCTCAACGGGGCCTAAGAATGAGCAGTTCTTC. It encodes CASSSTGPKNEQFF.

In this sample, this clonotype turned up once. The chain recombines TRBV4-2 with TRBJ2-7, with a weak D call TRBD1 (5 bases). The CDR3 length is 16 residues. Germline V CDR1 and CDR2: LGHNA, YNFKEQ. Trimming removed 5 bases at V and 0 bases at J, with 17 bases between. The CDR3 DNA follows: TGTGCCAGCAGCATGCGTGGATCAGACAGCTCCTACGAGCAGTACTTC. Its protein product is CASSMRGSDSSYEQYF.

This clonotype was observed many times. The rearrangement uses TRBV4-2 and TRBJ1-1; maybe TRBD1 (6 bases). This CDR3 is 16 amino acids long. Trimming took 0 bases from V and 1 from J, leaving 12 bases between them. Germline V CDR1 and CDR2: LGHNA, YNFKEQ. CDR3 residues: CASSQDPRGSNTEAFF. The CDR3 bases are TGTGCCAGCAGCCAAGACCCGAGGGGGTCGAACACTGAAGCTTTCTTT.

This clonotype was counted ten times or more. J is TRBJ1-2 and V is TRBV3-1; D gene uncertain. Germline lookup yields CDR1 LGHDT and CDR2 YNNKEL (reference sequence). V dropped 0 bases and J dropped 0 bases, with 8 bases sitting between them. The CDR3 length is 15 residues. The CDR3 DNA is TGTGCCAGCAGCCAAGATGCAAGAGCTAACTATGGCTACACCTTC. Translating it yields CASSQDARANYGYTF.

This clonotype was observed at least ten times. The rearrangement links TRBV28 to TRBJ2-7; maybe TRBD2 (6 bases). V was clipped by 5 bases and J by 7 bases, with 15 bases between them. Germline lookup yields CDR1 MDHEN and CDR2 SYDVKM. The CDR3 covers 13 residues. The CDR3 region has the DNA TGTGCCAGCAGTACCCCCGGGAGAGAGGAGCAGTACTTC. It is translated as CASSTPGREEQYF.

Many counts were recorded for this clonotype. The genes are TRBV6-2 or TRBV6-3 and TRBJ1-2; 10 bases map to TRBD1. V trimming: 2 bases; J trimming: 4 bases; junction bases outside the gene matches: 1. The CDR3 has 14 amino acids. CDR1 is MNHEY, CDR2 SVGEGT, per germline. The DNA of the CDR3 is TGTGCCAGCAGTTACGGGACAGGGGTCTATGGCTACACCTTC. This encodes CASSYGTGVYGYTF.

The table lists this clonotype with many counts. The CDR3 is CASSYGRGPRMGNEQFF. Written as DNA, the CDR3 is TGTGCCAGCAGTTATGGGCGGGGGCCAAGGATGGGAAATGAGCAGTTCTTC. This chain links TRBV6-1 with TRBJ2-1; D is possibly TRBD2 (7 bases). Trimming took 5 bases from V and 7 from J, leaving 24 bases between them. The V gene's germline CDR1 is MNHNS and CDR2 SASEGT. This CDR3 is built from 17 residues.

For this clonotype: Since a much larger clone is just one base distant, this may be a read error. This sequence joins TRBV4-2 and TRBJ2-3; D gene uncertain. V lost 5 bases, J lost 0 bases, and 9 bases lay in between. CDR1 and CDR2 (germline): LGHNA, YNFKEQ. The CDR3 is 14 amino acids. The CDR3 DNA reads TGTGCCAGCAGCTTCCAGACTAGCACAGATACGCAGTATTTT. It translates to CASSFQTSTDTQYF.